This T cell receptor beta chain emerged from a study of shared clonotypes between healthy human individuals. Clones were read by immunoSEQ multiplex PCR, and TCRdb kept only the in-frame ones, dropping some. The sample contains over a million clones, over 95% of which appear only once. From germline, CDR1 is SGHKS and CDR2 YYEKEE (reference sequence). The CDR3 length is 13 residues. Trimming pared 4 bases from V and 5 bases from J, leaving 12 bases between. This clonotype originated in a man aged 25-40 years in good health. The sequencing input was naive CD4+ T cells sorted from blood. As for subset: CD45RA+ positively selected. The rearrangement uses TRBV5-5 and TRBJ1-2; D uncertain. CDR3 sequence reads: CASSGPLEYGYTF. The CDR3 nucleotides are TGTGCCAGCAGCGGACCCCTGGAATATGGCTACACCTTC. Drawing the rest from reference TRBV5-5 and TRBJ1-2, the complete variable domain is DAGVTQSPTHLIKTRGQQVTLRCSPISGHKSVSWYQQVLGQGPQFIFQYYEKEERGRGNFPDRFSARQFPNYSSELNVNALLLGDSALYLCASSGPLEYGYTFGSGTRLTVV.